This T cell receptor beta chain originates from a study of CD8 T cells in ankylosing spondylitis. Study-wide findings and caveats: Earlier studies detected some motif variants in reactive arthritis synovial fluid and blood.

This clonotype has a handful of counts. As yet, its antigen is unknown. The CDR3 sequence is 14 residues long. Trimming took 5 bases from V and 6 from J; bases not matched to a gene: 6. Per germline, CDR1 SGHVS and CDR2 FQNEAQ. With molecular barcodes, quantitative 5'-RACE was used to make the TCR beta libraries. TCRdb reprocessed the 5' RACE reads with MiXCR, giving one entry per CDR3 protein. The table lists under 300,000 distinct CDR3 sequences, roughly a tenth of them singletons. The sequencing input was blood, either unsorted or a sorted T cell fraction (not recorded which). The clonotype comes from a male donor with ankylosing spondylitis or in good health (not recorded which). The chain carries TRBV7-8 and TRBJ1-1, with 10 nucleotides matching TRBD1. CDR3 sequence (DNA): TGTGCCAGCAGCGCGGACAGGGGGAGGGCTGAAGCTTTCTTT. Encoded protein: CASSADRGRAEAFF.